This T cell receptor (beta chain) was observed in a study of STAT5B mutations in CD4+ large granular lymphocyte leukemia. V was clipped by 5 bases and J by 6 bases, with 17 bases between them. The CDR3 spans 15 residues. Germline assignment: CDR1 MDHEN and CDR2 SYDVKM. Method: immunoSEQ multiplex PCR; TCRdb's copy keeps in-frame clones and lacks some. The sample holds about 46,000 clones, 80% to 85% seen once. The TCR comes from a human donor in good health. The sequencing sample was made of CD4+ T cells from blood buffy coats. The rearrangement uses TRBV28 and TRBJ1-5, with D possibly being TRBD1 (6 bases). The CDR3, as DNA: TGTGCCAGCAGTCTCACAGGGAGAATCGTTCAGCCCCAGCATTTT. This sequence encodes CASSLTGRIVQPQHF.